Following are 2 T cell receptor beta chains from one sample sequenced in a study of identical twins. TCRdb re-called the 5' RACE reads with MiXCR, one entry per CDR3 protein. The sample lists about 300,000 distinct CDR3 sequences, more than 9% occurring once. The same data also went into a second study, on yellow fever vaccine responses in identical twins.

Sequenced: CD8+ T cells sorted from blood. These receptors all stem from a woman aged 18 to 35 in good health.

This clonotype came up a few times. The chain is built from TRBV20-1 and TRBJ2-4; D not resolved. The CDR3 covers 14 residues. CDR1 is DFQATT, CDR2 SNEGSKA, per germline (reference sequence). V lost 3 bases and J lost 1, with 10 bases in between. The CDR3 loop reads CSASAFGAKNIQYF. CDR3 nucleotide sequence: TGCAGTGCTAGTGCCTTTGGGGCCAAAAACATTCAGTACTTC.

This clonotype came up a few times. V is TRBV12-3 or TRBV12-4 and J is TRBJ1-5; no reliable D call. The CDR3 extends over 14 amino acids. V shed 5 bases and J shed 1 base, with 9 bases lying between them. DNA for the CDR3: TGTGCCAGCAGTCCTGGACGGAGCAATCAGCCCCAGCATTTT. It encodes CASSPGRSNQPQHF.